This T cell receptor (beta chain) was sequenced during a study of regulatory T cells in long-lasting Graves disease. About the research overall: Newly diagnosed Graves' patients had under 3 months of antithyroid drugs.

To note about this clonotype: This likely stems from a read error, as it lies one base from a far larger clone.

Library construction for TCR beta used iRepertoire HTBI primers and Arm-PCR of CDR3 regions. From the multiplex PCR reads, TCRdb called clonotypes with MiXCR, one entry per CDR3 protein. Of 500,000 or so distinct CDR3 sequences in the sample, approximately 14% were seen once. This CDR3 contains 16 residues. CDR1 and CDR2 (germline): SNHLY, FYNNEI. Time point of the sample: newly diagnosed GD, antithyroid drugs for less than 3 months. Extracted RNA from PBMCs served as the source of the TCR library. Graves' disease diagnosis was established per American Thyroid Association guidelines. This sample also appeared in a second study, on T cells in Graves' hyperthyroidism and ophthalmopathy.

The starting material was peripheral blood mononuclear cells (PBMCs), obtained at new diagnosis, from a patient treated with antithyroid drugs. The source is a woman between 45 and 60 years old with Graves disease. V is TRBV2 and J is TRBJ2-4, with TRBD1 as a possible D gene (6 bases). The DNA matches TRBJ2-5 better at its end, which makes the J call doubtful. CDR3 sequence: CASRNWGQGGIGTQYF. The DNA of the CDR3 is TGTGCCAGCAGGAACTGGGGGCAGGGTGGTATAGGGACCCAGTACTTC.